This is a list of T cell receptor beta chains from one sample in a study of blood T cell repertoires in COVID-19. Method: immunoSEQ multiplex PCR; TCRdb's copy keeps in-frame clones and lacks some. The table shows tens of thousands of clones, with 86% occurring only once. Source material: peripheral blood. The receptors were gathered from a man in his 70s with acute or convalescent COVID-19. CDR3s include the opening cysteine and the closing phenylalanine or tryptophan. D genes are given only for firm matches. Clone size, where shown, is once, few, many, or a class for clones that have expanded.

v_call	d_call	j_call	clone_size	cdr3_nt	cdr3_aa
TRBV6-6	TRBD1	TRBJ2-7	NA	TGTGCCAGCAGGGGACAGGACCACTCCTACGAGCAGTACTTC	CASRGQDHSYEQYF
TRBV4-3	NA	TRBJ2-6	NA	TGCGCCAGCAGCCGGAGCCCAATCCCCGTCTCTCTAGCGGGGGCCAACGTCCTGACTTTC	CASSRSPIPVSLAGANVLTF
TRBV30	NA	TRBJ2-1	NA	TGTGCCTGGAGCCAGGGGAACAGCCCCTACAATGAGCAGTTCTTC	CAWSQGNSPYNEQFF
TRBV6-5	NA	TRBJ2-5	once	TGTGCCAGCAGTTACCAGGTGACGGAGACCCAGTACTTC	CASSYQVTETQYF
TRBV5-1	NA	TRBJ1-1	once	TGCGCCAGCAGCAAGGATACAGGGATGAACACTGAAGCTTTCTTT	CASSKDTGMNTEAFF
TRBV4-3	TRBD2	TRBJ2-3	many	TGCGCCAGCAGCCAAGGAGGGCTAGCGGTCCTAACTGGCGATACGCAGTATTTT	CASSQGGLAVLTGDTQYF
TRBV11-2	NA	TRBJ1-4	once	TGTGCCAGCAGCCACATCACACAGCCGACCACCGTCAGGGAAAAACTGTTTTTT	CASSHITQPTTVREKLFF
TRBV7-9	NA	TRBJ1-5	NA	TGTGCCACCTCCTCGCGAGATCCGGGCAATCAGCCCCAGCATTTT	CATSSRDPGNQPQHF
TRBV24-1	NA	TRBJ2-5	NA	TGTGCCACCAGTGCGTCCGGTCTTCGTGAGACCCAGTACTTC	CATSASGLRETQYF
TRBV5-6	NA	TRBJ2-1	NA	TGTGCCAGCAACGGGGGCGGGAGCTCCTACAATGAGCAGTTCTTC	CASNGGGSSYNEQFF
TRBV19	TRBD2	TRBJ2-2	NA	TGTGCCAGTAGTAGCGGGAGAAGTGTCGGGGAGCTGTTTTTT	CASSSGRSVGELFF
TRBV5-8	NA	TRBJ2-3	NA	TGTGCCAGCAGCAGGGGGAGCGTGGCGGGGGCTAGCACAGATACGCAGTATTTT	CASSRGSVAGASTDTQYF
TRBV28	TRBD1	TRBJ1-1	NA	TGTGCCAGTGAGGGGTCCAGGGGGCCTGAAGCTTTCTTT	CASEGSRGPEAFF
TRBV27	TRBD1	TRBJ1-5	NA	TGTGCCAGCAACCGGGACAGCACAAATCAGCCCCAGCATTTT	CASNRDSTNQPQHF
TRBV5-8	NA	TRBJ1-1	NA	TGTGCCAGCGTGGGGGGTAGAGTGAACACTGAAGCTTTCTTT	CASVGGRVNTEAFF
TRBV18	TRBD1	TRBJ1-1	NA	TGTGCCAGCTCACCGGACAGGGAGTGGGCTGAAGCTTTCTTT	CASSPDREWAEAFF
TRBV15	NA	TRBJ1-1	NA	TGTGCCACCAGCAGGGACACTTCGCTCACTGAAGCTTTCTTT	CATSRDTSLTEAFF
TRBV5-8	NA	TRBJ1-2	NA	TGTGCCAGCAGCTTGTGGGAGAACTATGGCTACACCTTC	CASSLWENYGYTF
TRBV7-8	NA	TRBJ2-7	NA	TGTGCCAGCAGCTTAAGACAGGAGTACGAGCAGTACTTC	CASSLRQEYEQYF
TRBV5-1	TRBD2	TRBJ2-7	NA	TGCGCCAGCAGCTGGTGGACTAGTTTAGCCGAGCAGTACTTC	CASSWWTSLAEQYF
TRBV7-9	NA	TRBJ2-7	few	TGTGCCAGCAGCTCGGACCAACTACTAGTATACGAGCAGTACTTC	CASSSDQLLVYEQYF
TRBV9	TRBD1	TRBJ2-2	once	TGTGCCAGCAGGACAGGGGGCGGCACCGGGGAGCTGTTTTTT	CASRTGGGTGELFF